This TCR beta chain was recovered during a study of metastatic and nonmetastatic thyroid tumors (dated by TCRdb to about 2020). For the wider study: Repertoires from peripheral blood and from tumor or nodule tissue samples of malignant and benign thyroid patients were compared.

This clone is medium-sized (0.01 to 0.1%) in terms of sample share. It has no known antigen specificity. Nothing much larger sits one base from this clone, and base qualities are not available. Library creation used PCR. Sequenced using an Illumina HiSeq 4000. The TCR beta-chain CDR3 region of each patient was profiled by high-throughput sequencing. Turning to the authors' computational methods: Drawing on CDR3 differences between clinicopathological groups, the researchers built a classifier meant to tell apart patients with distant-metastatic papillary thyroid cancer. The Shannon index was used to measure repertoire diversity, and the Morisita-Horn index was used to measure how similar tumor and blood repertoires were. TCRdb ran its own pipeline on the public reads, namely fastp trimming at Q25 and MiXCR clone calling, and kept in-frame beta chains. For this entry, the V and J calls and clone size follow TCRdb and not the study's own pipeline. This sample has 15,000 to 20,000 clones in its table, and roughly 31% of those were observed once. More than 9% of the sample lies in the top ten.

Results and caveats for the whole study, not just this receptor: TCR beta diversity was reported as significantly higher in malignant tumors than in benign nodules, in both blood and tumor samples.

No treatment had been received by any patient before thyroid surgery. Using T-cell receptor beta sequencing, the study looked back at clinical samples from patients collected from about 2012 to 2018. V and J lose 2 bases and 5 bases, and a span of 12 bases separates them. Per the germline V gene, MNHEY is the CDR1 and SVGAGI is the CDR2. The CDR3 sequence holds 15 residues, the cysteine and phenylalanine included. The DNA shown is the 45-base CDR3, in frame from base 1. Recombination linked TRBV6-5 to TRBJ2-2; the D gene is perhaps TRBD1, from 5 matching bases. The sequence derives from a female donor with papillary thyroid cancer or a benign thyroid nodule (not recorded which). Some clones in this sample may be carry-over from other donors' samples. Sequenced input: blood. The CDR3 has the sequence CASSYDRGRTGELFF. The DNA sequence is TGTGCCAGCAGTTACGATAGGGGCCGGACCGGGGAGCTGTTTTTT.